This entry describes one T cell receptor beta chain. Then a second PCR, running roughly 7 to 11 cycles, was carried out with a sample-barcoded 5' primer and a J-beta primer mix. Via MiXCR, TCRdb re-called the 5' RACE reads, giving one row per CDR3 protein. Of roughly 1,300,000 distinct CDR3 sequences in the sample, roughly 60% were seen once. These data originate in a study of blood T cells in healthy people across ages. Trimming removed 4 bases from V and 14 bases from J; junction bases left unmatched: 10. CDR1 MNHEY and CDR2 SMNVEV come from the germline V gene (reference sequence). The CDR3 sequence is 15 residues long.

The sample consisted of blood. V usage is TRBV27 and J usage is TRBJ2-1; 14 positions match TRBD2. This receptor was taken from a man younger than 35 in good health. The CDR3 sequence is CASSSGLAGGPQEFF. In nucleotides, the CDR3 is TGTGCCAGCAGTTCCGGACTAGCGGGAGGACCCCAGGAGTTCTTC.